The 5 T cell receptor beta chains below were found in one sample sequenced in a study of blood T cell repertoires in COVID-19 (dated by TCRdb to 2018 to 2021). Library preparation used the immunoSEQ multiplex PCR assay. Imported from immuneACCESS, the table was reduced by TCRdb to in-frame sequences with V and J called. These copies leave out some clones; in studies compared against another copy, an unresolved V gene accounts for under half, and the cause of the remainder is not known. The sample table shows hundreds of thousands of clones, and 80% to 85% are seen once. The ten top clones hold about 5% of the sample. Sequencing input: PBMCs or T cells enriched from blood (not recorded which). The receptors were gathered from a man aged 40-50 years who had been exposed to COVID-19.

The chain recombines TRBV29-1 with TRBJ1-6; no clear D. CDR3 length: 14 residues. From germline, CDR1 is SQVTM and CDR2 ANQGSEA. V was pared by 7 bases and J by 5 bases, with 15 bases between. The CDR3 DNA reads as TGCAGCGCAGCCACGGAAGCGAATAATTCACCCCTCCACTTT. Translation: CSAATEANNSPLHF.

The genes are TRBV10-3 and TRBJ1-2; 9 bases are shared with TRBD1. Per germline, CDR1 ENHRY and CDR2 SYGVKD. Losses at the gene ends were 10 bases for V and 4 bases for J; bases not matched to a gene: 13. The CDR3 runs 15 residues. For the CDR3, the DNA is TGTGCCACTCGGAGGGAGACAGGGGGATTCTATGGCTACACCTTC. Protein sequence: CATRRETGGFYGYTF.

The chain carries TRBV7-2 and TRBJ2-3; D might be TRBD1 (6 bases). This CDR3 has 15 residues. Germline lookup yields CDR1 SGHTA and CDR2 FQGNSA. With 9 bases removed from V and 1 base from J, the gap between germline ends came to 17 bases. CDR3 protein: CASANQGFGTDTQYF. In nucleotides, the CDR3 is TGTGCCAGTGCAAACCAGGGGTTTGGCACAGATACGCAGTATTTT.

The chain combines TRBV18 with TRBJ1-6; no firm D call. The CDR3 runs 15 residues. V lost 3 bases to trimming and J lost 0 bases, with 6 bases between them. CDR1 KGHSH and CDR2 LQKENI come from the germline V gene. DNA for the CDR3: TGTGCCAGCTCACCTGGCAGCTCCTATAATTCACCCCTCCACTTT. Translating it yields CASSPGSSYNSPLHF.

V usage is TRBV5-4 and J usage is TRBJ2-5, with 7 bases fitting TRBD2. Trimming removed 4 bases from V and 5 bases from J; junction bases left unmatched: 8. Germline loops: CDR1 SGHNT, CDR2 YYREEE (reference sequence). The CDR3 consists of 14 residues. The CDR3 region is CASSAGGVRETQYF. In nucleotides, the CDR3 is TGTGCCAGCAGCGCTGGGGGGGTCCGGGAGACCCAGTACTTC.